This T cell receptor (beta chain) stems from a study of shared clonotypes between healthy human individuals. Everyone who donated was a Caucasian adult who lived in Nashville, Tennessee. Splitting of CD4+ cells produced CD45RA+ naive and CD45RA-negative memory subsets. For this clone: This CDR3 is also generated by other DNA sequences in the sample.

Sequencing used immunoSEQ multiplex PCR; TCRdb keeps in-frame clones, though not all of them. The sample has over 1.5 million clones, 95% to 99% seen once. CDR3 length: 11 amino acids. Trimming took 1 base from V and 10 from J, leaving 5 bases between them. CDR1 is SEHNR, CDR2 FQNEAQ, per germline (reference sequence). V gene TRBV7-9 combines with J gene TRBJ2-1; D gene ambiguous. This TCR came from a man aged 25 to 45 in good health. Sequencing input: naive CD4+ T cells sorted from blood. Subset of the sample: CD45RA+ positively selected. The CDR3 reads CASSLEDEQFF. The CDR3 nucleotides read TGTGCCAGCAGCTTAGAGGACGAGCAGTTCTTC.